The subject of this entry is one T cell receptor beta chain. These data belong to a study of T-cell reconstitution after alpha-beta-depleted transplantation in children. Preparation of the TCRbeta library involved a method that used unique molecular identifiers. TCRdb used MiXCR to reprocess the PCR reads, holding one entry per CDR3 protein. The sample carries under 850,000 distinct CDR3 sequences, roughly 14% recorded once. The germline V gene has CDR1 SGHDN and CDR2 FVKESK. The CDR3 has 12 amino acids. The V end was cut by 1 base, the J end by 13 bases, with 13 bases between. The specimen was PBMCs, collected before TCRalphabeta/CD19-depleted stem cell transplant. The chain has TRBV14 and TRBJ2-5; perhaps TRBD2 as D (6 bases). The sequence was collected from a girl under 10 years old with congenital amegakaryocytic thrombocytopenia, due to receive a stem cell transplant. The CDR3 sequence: CASSQANRESYF. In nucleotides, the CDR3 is TGTGCCAGCAGCCAAGCAAACCGGGAGTCGTACTTC.